This T cell receptor beta chain is from a study of shared clonotypes between healthy human individuals. Data came from immunoSEQ multiplex PCR; TCRdb stores just in-frame clones and leaves some out. The data contain 2 million to 2.5 million clones, about 90% of them singletons. This CDR3 has 17 residues. Deletions cut 3 bases from V and 4 bases from J, with 21 bases between. Per germline, CDR1 KGHSH and CDR2 LQKENI. This sequence originates from a man aged 18 to 29 in good health. Some clones in this sample may be carry-over from other donors' samples. The V gene is TRBV18, the J gene TRBJ1-2; D is perhaps TRBD1 (5 bases). Sequencing input: naive CD4+ T cells from PBMCs. Noted subset: CD45RA+ positively selected. The CDR3: CASSPSGFLLTAYGYTF. DNA of the CDR3: TGTGCCAGCTCACCCTCCGGGTTCCTGTTGACAGCCTATGGCTACACCTTC.